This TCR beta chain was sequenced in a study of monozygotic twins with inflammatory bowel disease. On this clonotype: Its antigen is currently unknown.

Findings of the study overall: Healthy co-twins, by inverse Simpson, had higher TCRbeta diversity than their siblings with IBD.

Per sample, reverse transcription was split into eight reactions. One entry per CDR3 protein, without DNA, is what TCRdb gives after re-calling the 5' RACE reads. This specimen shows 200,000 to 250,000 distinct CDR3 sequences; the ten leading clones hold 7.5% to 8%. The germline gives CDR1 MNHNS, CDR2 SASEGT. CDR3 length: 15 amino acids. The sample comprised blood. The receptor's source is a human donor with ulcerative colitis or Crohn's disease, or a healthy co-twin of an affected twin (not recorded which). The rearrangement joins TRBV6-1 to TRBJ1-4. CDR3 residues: CASSGTQATNEKLFF.